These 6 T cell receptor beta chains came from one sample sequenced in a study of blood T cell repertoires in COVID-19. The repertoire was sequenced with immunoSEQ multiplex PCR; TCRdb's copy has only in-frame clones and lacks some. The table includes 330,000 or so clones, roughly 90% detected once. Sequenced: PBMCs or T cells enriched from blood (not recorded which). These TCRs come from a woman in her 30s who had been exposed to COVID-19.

CDR3 nucleotides: TGTGCCAGCAGCGTAGCTAACCGAGATACGCAGTATTTT. Translating it yields CASSVANRDTQYF. J is TRBJ2-3 and V is TRBV9, with no clear D. Looked up from germline, CDR1 is SGDLS and CDR2 is YYNGEE. The CDR3 spans 13 residues. V lost 0 bases, J lost 5 bases, and 7 bases lay in between.

The CDR3, as DNA: TGTGCCAGCAGCAAAAAAGAGACAGGGGGCGCACAAGGCTACACCTTC. Its translation is CASSKKETGGAQGYTF. The chain carries TRBV21-1 and TRBJ1-2; TRBD1, the table's D call, lacks a check against the DNA. TRBV21-1 is a recognized pseudogene. The CDR3 extends over 16 amino acids.

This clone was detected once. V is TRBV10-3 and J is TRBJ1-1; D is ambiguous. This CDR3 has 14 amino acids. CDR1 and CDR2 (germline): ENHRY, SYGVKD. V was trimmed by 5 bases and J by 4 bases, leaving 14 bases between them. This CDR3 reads CAISTSPEGTEAFF. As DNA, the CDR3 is TGTGCCATCAGTACCTCCCCGGAGGGCACTGAAGCTTTCTTT.

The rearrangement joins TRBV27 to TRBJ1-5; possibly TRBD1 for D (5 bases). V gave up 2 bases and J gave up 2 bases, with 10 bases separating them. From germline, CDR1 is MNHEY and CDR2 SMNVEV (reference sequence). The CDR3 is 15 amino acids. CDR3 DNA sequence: TGTGCCAGCAGTTTAGCAGGGCTGGGCAATCAGCCCCAGCATTTT. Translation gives CASSLAGLGNQPQHF.

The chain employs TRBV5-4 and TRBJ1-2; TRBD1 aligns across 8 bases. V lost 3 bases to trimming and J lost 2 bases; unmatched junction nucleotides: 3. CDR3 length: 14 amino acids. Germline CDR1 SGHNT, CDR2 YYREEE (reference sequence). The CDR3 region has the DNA TGTGCCAGCAGCTGGGGACAGGAAAACTATGGCTACACCTTC. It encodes CASSWGQENYGYTF. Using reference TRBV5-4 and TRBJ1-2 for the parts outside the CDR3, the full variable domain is ETGVTQSPTHLIKTRGQQVTLRCSSQSGHNTVSWYQQALGQGPQFIFQYYREEENGRGNFPPRFSGLQFPNYSSELNVNALELDDSALYLCASSWGQENYGYTFGSGTRLTVV.

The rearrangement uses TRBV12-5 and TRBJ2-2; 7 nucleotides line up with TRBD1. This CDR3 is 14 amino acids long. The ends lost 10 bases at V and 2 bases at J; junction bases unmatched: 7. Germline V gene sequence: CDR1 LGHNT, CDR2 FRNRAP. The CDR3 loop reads CAIKGQDNTGELFF. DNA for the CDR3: TGTGCTATAAAAGGACAGGACAACACCGGGGAGCTGTTTTTT.